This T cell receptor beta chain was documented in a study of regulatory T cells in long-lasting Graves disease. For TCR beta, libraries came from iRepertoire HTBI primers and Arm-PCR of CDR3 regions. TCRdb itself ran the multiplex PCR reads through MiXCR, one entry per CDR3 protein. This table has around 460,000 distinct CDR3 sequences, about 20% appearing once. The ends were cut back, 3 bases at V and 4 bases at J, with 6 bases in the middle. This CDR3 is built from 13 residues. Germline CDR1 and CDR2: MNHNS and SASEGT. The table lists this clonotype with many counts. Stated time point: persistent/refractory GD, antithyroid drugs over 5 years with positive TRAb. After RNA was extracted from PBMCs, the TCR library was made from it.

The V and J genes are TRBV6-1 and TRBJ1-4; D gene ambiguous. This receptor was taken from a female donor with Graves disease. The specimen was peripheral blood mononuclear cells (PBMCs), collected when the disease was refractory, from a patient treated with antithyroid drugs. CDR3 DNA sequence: TGTGCCAGCAGTGACCAACGTAATGAAAAACTGTTTTTT. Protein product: CASSDQRNEKLFF.